This T cell receptor (beta chain) is drawn from a study of CD8+ T cells in alopecia areata. Whole-study findings and limits: Uncertainty remains about how baseline CD8+ expansion links to response, with one nonresponder. Both scalp clonality and the expanded CD8+ clones among the top 100 showed a significant decrease with tofacitinib.

TCR sequencing used cDNA made by reverse transcription of extracted RNA. Measured with immunoSEQ multiplex PCR; TCRdb has only the in-frame clones, and not every one. The sample includes some 160,000 clones, about two thirds of them seen just once. Trimming left V 4 bases short and J 0 bases short, with 9 bases between. Germline V gives CDR1 SGHDN, CDR2 FVKESK. This CDR3 spans 14 amino acids. The treatment denotes: oral pan-JAK inhibitor, 5-10 mg twice daily. A note on this clone: What it recognizes is unknown.

The chain is built from TRBV14 and TRBJ1-2; perhaps TRBD1 as D (5 bases). The sequence came from a human donor with alopecia areata. The sequencing here drew on CD4+ T cells sorted from blood, taken at week 4, from a patient treated with tofacitinib. CDR3 residues: CASSPRTTNYGYTF. The CDR3 DNA reads as TGTGCCAGCAGCCCGAGGACAACTAACTATGGCTACACCTTC.